This T cell receptor beta chain was profiled in a study of T cell repertoires in cytomegalovirus infection. At the level of the study: It can be stated that public TCR beta signatures indicated CMV infection as well as a matching HLA type. General observations from the study: Pooled public TCR beta family frequency picked out CMV carriers with the relevant HLA. In two of eight donors, the top clonotype was HLA-C-restricted CMV-specific.

Germline CDR1 MNHEY, CDR2 SMNVEV (reference sequence). Trimming took 6 bases from V and 0 from J, leaving 7 bases between them. CDR3 length: 13 residues. Using its own MiXCR run on the reads, TCRdb lists one record per CDR3 protein. The sample lists roughly 600,000 distinct CDR3 sequences, 24% occurring once. With respect to this clonotype: The antigen is unknown.

This clonotype originated in a human donor in good health (CMV status not recorded). Some clones in this sample may be carry-over from other donors' samples. V gene TRBV27 combines with J gene TRBJ2-3, with no clear D. Specimen: CD8+ T cells from PBMCs. For the CDR3, the DNA is TGTGCCAGCAGCATTTCTAGCACAGATACGCAGTATTTT. Its translation is CASSISSTDTQYF.